Reported below is one T cell receptor (beta chain). Its antigen is currently unknown. These data belong to a study of cytomegalovirus exposure and HLA in healthy donors. The CDR3 extends over 17 amino acids. V dropped 3 bases and J dropped 4 bases, with 22 bases sitting between them. Germline V gene sequence: CDR1 ENHRY, CDR2 SYGVKD. Profiled with immunoSEQ multiplex PCR; TCRdb holds only in-frame clones, not every one. The sample carries about 120,000 clones, roughly nine tenths recorded once. The study, taken as a whole, reports: Cytomegalovirus association was listed for 170 or so TCR beta chains. According to a later analysis, TCR clusters from the first cohort tended to co-occur in the 120 or so validation repertoires.

The source material was PBMCs. This sequence was found in a man aged 18 to 29 in good health and CMV-seropositive. The chain joins TRBV10-3 to TRBJ2-7, with D perhaps matching TRBD1 (6 bases). The CDR3 nucleotides are TGTGCCATCAGTGACTCGAACCACAGGGCCAGCCAGTACGAGCAGTACTTC. It specifies CAISDSNHRASQYEQYF.